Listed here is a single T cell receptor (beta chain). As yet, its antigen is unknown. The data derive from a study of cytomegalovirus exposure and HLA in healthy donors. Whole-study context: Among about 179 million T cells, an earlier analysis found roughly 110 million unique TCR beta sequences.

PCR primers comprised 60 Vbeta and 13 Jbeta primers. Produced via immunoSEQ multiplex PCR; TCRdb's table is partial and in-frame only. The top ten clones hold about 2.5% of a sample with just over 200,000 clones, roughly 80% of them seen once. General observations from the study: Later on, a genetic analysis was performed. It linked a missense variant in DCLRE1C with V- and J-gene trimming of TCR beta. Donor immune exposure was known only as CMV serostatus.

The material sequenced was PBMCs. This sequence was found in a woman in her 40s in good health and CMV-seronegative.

CDR3: CASSLGQGRTEAFF. The CDR3 DNA reads as TGTGCCAGCAGCTTAGGACAGGGTAGGACTGAAGCTTTCTTT. V and J are TRBV7-2 and TRBJ1-1; 7 bases are shared with TRBD1. This CDR3 comprises 14 residues. Losses at the gene ends were 1 base for V and 5 bases for J; bases not matched to a gene: 4. Germline V CDR1 and CDR2: SGHTA, FQGNSA.